This T cell receptor beta chain was profiled in a study of blood T cells in healthy people across ages. General observations from the study: Higher naive T cell percentage went strongly together with higher TCR beta diversity. Calculation of diversity from one million T cells yielded estimates considered to be underestimates.

About this clonotype: No antigen is known for it.

It was with a sample-barcoded 5' primer and a J-beta primer mix that a second PCR of roughly 7 to 12 cycles was run. TCRdb itself ran the 5' RACE reads through MiXCR, one entry per CDR3 protein. The table has 780,000 or so distinct CDR3 sequences, 20% to 25% seen once. The same sample was also studied in work on T cells of mothers and their children. That study adds: Versus unrelated pairs, overlap was slightly higher in related mother-child pairs, without reaching significance.

The sequencing input was blood. The source of this sequence is a boy younger than 18 in good health.

The DNA of the CDR3 is TGCGCCAGCAGCCCACCGGACAGGGGGACTCGCTCTGGAAACACCATATATTTT. The encoded protein is CASSPPDRGTRSGNTIYF. The chain recombines TRBV5-1 with TRBJ1-3; 10 bases are a match to TRBD1. V trimming: 4 bases; J trimming: 0 bases; junction bases outside the gene matches: 10. The CDR3 is 18 amino acids. The V gene's germline CDR1 is SGHRS and CDR2 YFSETQ.